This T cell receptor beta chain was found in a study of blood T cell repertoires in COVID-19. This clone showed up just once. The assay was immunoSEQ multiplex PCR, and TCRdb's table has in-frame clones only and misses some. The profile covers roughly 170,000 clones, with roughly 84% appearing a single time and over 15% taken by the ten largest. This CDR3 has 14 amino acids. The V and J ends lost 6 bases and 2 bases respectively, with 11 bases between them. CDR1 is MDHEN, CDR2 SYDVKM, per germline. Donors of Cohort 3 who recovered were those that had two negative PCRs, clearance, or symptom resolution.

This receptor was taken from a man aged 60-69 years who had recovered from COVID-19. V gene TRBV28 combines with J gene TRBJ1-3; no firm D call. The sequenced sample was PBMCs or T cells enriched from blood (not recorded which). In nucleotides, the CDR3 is TGTGCCAGCAGGGGAAAGGGAGCTGGAAACACCATATATTTT. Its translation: CASRGKGAGNTIYF. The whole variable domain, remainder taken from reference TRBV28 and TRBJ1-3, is DVKVTQSSRYLVKRTGEKVFLECVQDMDHENMFWYRQDPGLGLRLIYFSYDVKMKEKGDIPEGYSVSREKKERFSLILESASTNQTSMYLCASRGKGAGNTIYFGEGSWLTVV.